The 6 T cell receptor beta chains below were found in one sample sequenced in a study of tissue T cells after allogeneic stem cell transplantation. Assay used: immunoSEQ multiplex PCR; TCRdb lists only in-frame clones, some missing. In the table there are some 6,000 clones, roughly three fifths of which are singletons. The sample was tissue from the jejunum, taken at autopsy. The receptors were gathered from a male donor older than 55 with lung cancer.

J is TRBJ1-1 and V is TRBV5-6; no reliable D call. In germline, CDR1 is SGHDT, CDR2 YYEEEE. The CDR3 contains 11 residues. V was cut by 4 bases and J by 7 bases, with 8 bases left in between. For the CDR3, the DNA is TGTGCCAGCAGCAGGACGGGTGAAGCTTTCTTT. It yields the protein CASSRTGEAFF.

The count of this clone is one. J is TRBJ2-1 and V is TRBV27; possible D gene TRBD2, 5 bases. V was pared by 5 bases and J by 5 bases, with 10 bases between. CDR1 is MNHEY and CDR2 is SMNVEV in the germline V gene (reference sequence). CDR3 length: 13 residues. CDR3 sequence (DNA): TGTGCCAGCAGTCGGGGTCCCCACAATGAGCAGTTCTTC. Its protein product is CASSRGPHNEQFF.

The chain is built from TRBV5-5 and TRBJ1-3; the match to TRBD1 covers 8 bases. The V gene's germline CDR1 is SGHKS and CDR2 YYEKEE (reference sequence). The CDR3 has 16 residues. The V and J ends lost 0 bases and 1 base, in that order; junction bases with no gene match: 3. The CDR3 spells CASSLDRGFSGNTIYF. CDR3 DNA: TGTGCCAGCAGCTTGGACAGGGGGTTTTCTGGAAACACCATATATTTT.

This clone turned up a few times. The CDR3 DNA is TGTGCCTGGAGTTCGGGATTGGGGGACAATCAGCCCCAGCATTTT. As protein: CAWSSGLGDNQPQHF. The rearrangement uses TRBV30 and TRBJ1-5, with a possible D match to TRBD1 (5 bases). Germline-derived CDR1 and CDR2 are GTSNPN and SVGIG (reference sequence). Trimming took 2 bases from V and 3 from J, leaving 14 bases between them. The CDR3 is 15 amino acids.

The chain is built from TRBV27 and TRBJ1-5, with D unclear. The CDR3 runs 15 residues. Germline V gene sequence: CDR1 MNHEY, CDR2 SMNVEV (reference sequence). V lost 3 bases and J lost 4, with 13 bases in between. CDR3 residues: CASSLNPGWNQPQHF. The CDR3 coding sequence is TGTGCCAGCAGTTTGAACCCGGGTTGGAATCAGCCCCAGCATTTT.

The CDR3 nucleotides are TGTGCCAGCAGCGCATACAGGGGGGAGACCCAGTACTTC. Translated, it gives CASSAYRGETQYF. The chain combines TRBV5-4 with TRBJ2-5, with 8 positions matching TRBD1. CDR3 length: 13 amino acids. J lost 5 bases, V lost 4 bases, and 4 bases had no gene match. Germline V gene sequence: CDR1 SGHNT, CDR2 YYREEE (reference sequence).